This T cell receptor (beta chain) stems from a study of T cell changes during pregnancy in multiple sclerosis. The CDR3 has 15 residues. The germline gives CDR1 SGHRS, CDR2 YFSETQ. V lost 1 base to trimming and J lost 0 bases; unmatched junction nucleotides: 4. Profiling relied on immunoSEQ multiplex PCR, and the TCRdb table lists in-frame clones only, not all of them. The sample holds under 70,000 clones; about 94% are singletons and the top ten take roughly 2.5%. This clonotype was obtained from a female donor with multiple sclerosis, enrolled in a pregnancy study. Sequencing used CD8+ T cells from peripheral blood mononuclear cells, obtained after pregnancy. The chain recombines TRBV5-1 with TRBJ2-7, with 7 bases aligning to TRBD2. The CDR3 bases are TGCGCCAGCAGCTTGTTTGGCGGGAGCTCCTACGAGCAGTACTTC. Translating gives CASSLFGGSSYEQYF.